This T cell receptor beta chain was sequenced for a study of blood T cell repertoires in COVID-19. Study-wide context: Acute and convalescent COVID-19 samples came from the United States, Italy and Spain. Nucleic acid was either cDNA or gDNA, and it came from T cells, B-cell-depleted T cells, or PBMCs.

The CDR3 is 16 amino acids. The V end lost 3 bases, the J end lost 5 bases, and 17 bases lay between the germline ends. Germline V CDR1 and CDR2: MNHNY, SVGAGI (reference sequence). Assay used: immunoSEQ multiplex PCR; TCRdb lists only in-frame clones, some missing. The sample lists approximately 220,000 clones; roughly nine tenths were seen once. The sequencing sample was made of peripheral blood. V is TRBV6-6 and J is TRBJ1-5, with TRBD1 as a possible D gene (6 bases). This clonotype originated in a woman between 50 and 59 years old with acute or convalescent COVID-19. CDR3 region: CASSYGGAPHDQPQHF. The CDR3 bases are TGTGCCAGCAGTTATGGGGGGGCCCCCCATGATCAGCCCCAGCATTTT.